A selection of T cell receptor beta chains follows, all from one sample in a study of CD8 T cells in ankylosing spondylitis. TCRdb re-derived calls from the 5' RACE reads in MiXCR, one entry per CDR3 protein. The data contain 250,000 to 350,000 distinct CDR3 sequences, less than 25% of them singletons. Sequencing was performed on blood, either unsorted or a sorted T cell fraction (not recorded which). The source of these receptors is a female donor with ankylosing spondylitis or in good health (not recorded which). Both conserved end residues are part of each CDR3. A D gene is named only where the DNA matches it firmly. Only part of the rows carry a size: once, few, many, or a class if the clone is expanded.

NA | TRBJ2-3 | NA | TRBV2 | TGTGCCAGCAGGGAGACTAACCCCACAGATACGCAGTATTTT | CASRETNPTDTQYF
NA | TRBJ1-1 | NA | TRBV6-2/TRBV6-3 | TGTGCCAGCAGTTATTTCAGGGGCCCTGAAGCTTTCTTT | CASSYFRGPEAFF
NA | TRBJ1-2 | TRBD1 | TRBV20-1 | TGCAGGGGGACAGGGGGCGCGACTCAAGGCTACACCTTC | CRGTGGATQGYTF
NA | TRBJ2-1 | NA | TRBV7-2 | TGTGCCAGCAGCTTAGAGACTAGACCGTGGGGTGAGCAGTTCTTC | CASSLETRPWGEQFF
many | TRBJ1-2 | NA | TRBV28 | TGTGCCAGCAGTTTAAAGGAGATCTATGGCTACACCTTC | CASSLKEIYGYTF
NA | TRBJ2-7 | TRBD1 | TRBV6-1 | TGTGCCAGCAGAACAGACCCGGGACAGGGTTCCTACGAGCAGTACTTC | CASRTDPGQGSYEQYF
NA | TRBJ1-1 | TRBD1 | TRBV5-4 | TGTGCCAGCAGCTACGACAGGGGAGCTGAAGCTTTCTTT | CASSYDRGAEAFF
few | TRBJ2-3 | TRBD1 | TRBV20-1 | TGCAGTGCTAGGAGGGGGACAGATAGCACAGATACGCAGTATTTT | CSARRGTDSTDTQYF
few | TRBJ2-3 | NA | TRBV24-1 | TGTGCCACCAGTGATGGGGCCGCGAGCACAGATACGCAGTATTTT | CATSDGAASTDTQYF
NA | TRBJ2-5 | NA | TRBV7-9 | TGTGCCAGCAGCCCCCGGGGGCTAGCGCCAGAAGAGACCCAGTACTTC | CASSPRGLAPEETQYF
few | TRBJ2-1 | TRBD2 | TRBV4-3 | TGCGCCAGCAGCCAAGAGGGGACTAGGATAGAGCAGTTCTTC | CASSQEGTRIEQFF
few | TRBJ2-7 | TRBD2 | TRBV20-1 | TGCAGTGCTAGAGTTGGGGCTAGCGGGCAATACGAGCAGTACTTC | CSARVGASGQYEQYF
NA | TRBJ1-4 | NA | TRBV6-5 | TGTGCCAGCAGTTACTCCGCCGGGAGCGGGGAGGAAAAACTGTTTTTT | CASSYSAGSGEEKLFF
few | TRBJ2-3 | NA | TRBV5-1 | TGCGCCAGCGGCCGGGGGTCGGGACTGGCAGATACGCAGTATTTT | CASGRGSGLADTQYF
few | TRBJ2-4 | TRBD1 | TRBV5-6 | TGTGCCAGCAGCCTACAGGGGCGGGAAAACATTCAGTACTTC | CASSLQGRENIQYF
NA | TRBJ2-6 | NA | TRBV20-1 | TGCAGTGCTGATGGATTCTTTCTTCCTGGGGCCAACGTCCTGACTTTC | CSADGFFLPGANVLTF
NA | TRBJ2-5 | TRBD2 | TRBV7-6 | TGTGCCAGCAGCCCATTACGGCAACTAGCGGGAGGTCACGGAGAGACCCAGTACTTC | CASSPLRQLAGGHGETQYF
NA | TRBJ1-1 | NA | TRBV12-3/TRBV12-4 | TGTGCCAGCAGTTCGGGGGTGGTGAACACTGAAGCTTTCTTT | CASSSGVVNTEAFF
NA | TRBJ1-4 | NA | TRBV6-2/TRBV6-3 | TGTGCCAGCAGTTACGCGAGGAGTGAAGAAAAACTGTTTTTT | CASSYARSEEKLFF
NA | TRBJ2-3 | TRBD2 | TRBV7-2 | TGTGCCAGCAGCTTAGTATCGAGCGGGAGGGGGGATACGCAGTATTTT | CASSLVSSGRGDTQYF
NA | TRBJ2-3 | TRBD1 | TRBV7-3 | TGTGCCAGCAGCTTAACCGGGACAGGTGGTGCAGATACGCAGTATTTT | CASSLTGTGGADTQYF
NA | TRBJ2-1 | TRBD1 | TRBV3-1 | TGTGCCAGCAGCCGTTCGGGACAGCCGAACAATGAGCAGTTCTTC | CASSRSGQPNNEQFF
few | TRBJ2-1 | TRBD2 | TRBV6-5 | TGTGCCAGCAGTCGGAGCGGCGGGAGAGGGTATGAGCAGTTCTTC | CASSRSGGRGYEQFF
NA | TRBJ2-1 | TRBD2 | TRBV12-5 | TGTGCTAGTGGTTTTAGGCGGGGTGGTCTAGCGGGAGTACGCAATGAGCAGTTCTTC | CASGFRRGGLAGVRNEQFF
few | TRBJ2-2 | NA | TRBV19 | TGTGCCAGTAGGGGTCCGAACACCGGGGAGCTGTTTTTT | CASRGPNTGELFF
many | TRBJ2-1 | NA | TRBV21-1 | TGTGCCAGCAGCCCACTAGCGTCCTACAATGAGCAGTTCTTC | CASSPLASYNEQFF
few | TRBJ1-1 | NA | TRBV29-1 | TGCAGCGTTGTCCGACACCGTGAAGCTTTCTTT | CSVVRHREAFF
many | TRBJ2-3 | NA | TRBV5-1 | TGCGCCAGCAGCGAGAGACAGTTGGGCACAGATACGCAGTATTTT | CASSERQLGTDTQYF
NA | TRBJ2-7 | NA | TRBV20-1 | TGCAGTGCCAAAGGTACTTCTGAATACGAGCAGTACTTC | CSAKGTSEYEQYF
few | TRBJ2-3 | NA | TRBV4-2 | TGTGCCAGCAGCCGGATTAAAGGAGATGGGGCAGATACGCAGTATTTT | CASSRIKGDGADTQYF
few | TRBJ1-1 | NA | TRBV5-5 | TGTGCCAGCAGCTCCCATCGTGGAGGCACTGAAGCTTTCTTT | CASSSHRGGTEAFF
NA | TRBJ2-1 | NA | TRBV20-1 | TGCAGTGCCCGGGTAAGCGGGTATTACAATGAGCAGTTCTTC | CSARVSGYYNEQFF
NA | TRBJ2-7 | NA | TRBV7-6 | TGTGCCAGCAGCCCAGCGGAAGGAAGAGGGTACGAGCAGTACTTC | CASSPAEGRGYEQYF